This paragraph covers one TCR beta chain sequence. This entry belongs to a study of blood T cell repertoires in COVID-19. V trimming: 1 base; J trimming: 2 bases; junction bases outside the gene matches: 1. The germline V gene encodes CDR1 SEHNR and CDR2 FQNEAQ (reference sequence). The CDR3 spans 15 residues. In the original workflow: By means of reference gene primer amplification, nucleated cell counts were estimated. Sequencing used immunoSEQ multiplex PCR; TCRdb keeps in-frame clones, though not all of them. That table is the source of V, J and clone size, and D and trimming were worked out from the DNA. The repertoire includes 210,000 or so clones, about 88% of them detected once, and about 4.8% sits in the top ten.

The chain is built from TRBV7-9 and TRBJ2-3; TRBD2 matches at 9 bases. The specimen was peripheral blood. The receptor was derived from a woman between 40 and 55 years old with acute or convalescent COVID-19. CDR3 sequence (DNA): TGTGCCAGCAGCTTAGGGACTAGCGACACAGATACGCAGTATTTT. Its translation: CASSLGTSDTDTQYF.